This entry lists 20 T cell receptor delta chains sequenced from one sample in a study of γδ T cells in repeated Plasmodium falciparum infection. TCRdb processed the multiplex PCR reads again with the CATT caller. This table holds some 100,000 delta-chain clones, 1.4% found once. Gammadelta T cells were flow-sorted from PBMC into Vgamma9/Vdelta2+ and Vdelta2-negative populations for bulk analysis. The sample taken for sequencing was gamma-delta T cells from blood. These receptors all stem from a pool of human donors (malaria-infected and uninfected, not separated).

For this clone: TCRdb shows a much larger clone's protein in place of this DNA's translation, and the two differ at residue 4, likely through a read error; the protein shown is translated from the DNA. The chain recombines TRDV1 with TRDJ1, with D possibly matching TRDD3 (6 bases). Here the J gene was assigned by germline matching of the DNA, as TCRdb has none. This CDR3 has 16 amino acids. CDR1 is TSWWSYY and CDR2 is QGS in the germline V gene. The CDR3, as DNA: TGTGCTCTTAGGGAAAGTGGGGGGGGACCCACCGATAAACTCATCTTT. Translated, it gives CALRESGGGPTDKLIF.

As regards this clone: TCRdb's listed protein matches a much larger clone and diverges from this DNA's translation at residue 19, likely through a read error; the protein shown comes from the DNA. V and J are TRDV1 and TRDJ1; 10 nucleotides match TRDD3. CDR1 is TSWWSYY and CDR2 is QGS in the germline V gene. The CDR3 sequence is 22 residues long. The CDR3 sequence is CALGERRGTGGFYLLYTDELIF. DNA for the CDR3: TGTGCTCTTGGGGAACGGCGTGGTACTGGGGGATTCTACCTTCTTTACACCGATGAACTCATCTTT.

In this sample, this clone turned up a few times. TCRdb records a much larger clone's protein for this DNA, with a difference at residue 5 that likely arises from a read error; the protein given is the translation of the DNA. This chain joins TRDV1 and TRDJ2, with a tentative D call TRDD2 (5 bases). V was trimmed by 5 bases and J by 4 bases, leaving 11 bases between them. Germline V CDR1 and CDR2: TSWWSYY, QGS. The CDR3 consists of 14 residues. CDR3 nucleotides: TGTGCTCTTGGGAGGGGTCTTCCGACAGCACAACTCTTCTTT. Translating it yields CALGRGLPTAQLFF.

This clone was detected only a few times. The protein given by TCRdb reflects a much larger clone and differs at residue 3 from this DNA's translation, likely from a read error; the protein shown is the DNA's translation. CDR3 in amino acids: CARDTVGSGTGGYDKLIF. In DNA form, the CDR3 reads TGTGCCCGTGACACCGTTGGCAGTGGTACTGGGGGATACGATAAACTCATCTTT. The chain couples TRDV2 to TRDJ1; 11 nucleotides agree with TRDD3. The CDR3 consists of 18 residues. The germline V gene encodes CDR1 GEAIGNYY and CDR2 EKD.

This clone has just a few counts. A single base is all that separates this from a far larger clone, so a read error is likely. Other nucleotide sequences in the sample specify the same CDR3. The J gene is uncalled and the V gene is TRDV1; TRDD3, the table's D call, lacks a check against the DNA. From germline, CDR1 is TSWWSYY and CDR2 QGS. The CDR3 is made up of 22 amino acids. The CDR3 loop reads CALGERANRSNWGRCFTDKLIF. CDR3 DNA: TGTGCTCTTGGGGAACGCGCCAACAGGTCCAACTGGGGCCGATGCTTCACCGATAAACTCATTTTT.

This clone was found many times. The chain employs TRDV1 and TRDJ1; a possible D gene is TRDD2 (5 bases). The V end was cut by 6 bases, the J end by 0 bases, with 14 bases between. Germline V lookup: CDR1 TSWWSYY, CDR2 QGS. CDR3 length: 15 amino acids. The CDR3 loop is CALGGSSLHTDKLIF. The CDR3 region has the DNA TGTGCTCTTGGAGGCTCCTCCCTTCACACCGATAAACTCATCTTT.

Only a few counts were recorded for this clone. This DNA's translation and the protein TCRdb lists, from a much larger clone, do not match at residue 8, likely due to a read error; the protein shown is translated from the DNA. The rearrangement links TRDV2 to TRDJ3, with unresolved D. Here the J gene was assigned by germline matching of the DNA, as TCRdb has none. CDR3 length: 15 amino acids. V was cut by 0 bases and J by 7 bases, with 9 bases left in between. The germline V gene encodes CDR1 GEAIGNYY and CDR2 EKD. The CDR3 reads CACDTGGCDTRQMFF. The CDR3 DNA sequence: TGTGCCTGTGACACCGGAGGATGCGACACCCGACAGATGTTTTTC.

This clone was counted only a few times. TCRdb lists the protein of a much larger clone for this DNA, which differs at residue 16, so this is likely a read error; the protein given here is translated from the DNA itself. The chain recombines TRDV3 with TRDJ1; D gene unclear. The J gene, absent from TCRdb, was called here by matching the DNA to germline. CDR3 length equals 19 residues. Germline V gives CDR1 TVYSNPD, CDR2 GDNSRS (reference sequence). CDR3 nucleotide sequence: TGTGCCTTTACAGCTCGGTCCAACGGAGGGTTGGACTACACCGATGAACTCATCTTT. This codes for CAFTARSNGGLDYTDELIF. The variable domain in full, with the rest retrieved from reference TRDV3 and TRDJ1, is CDKVTQSSPDQTVASGSEVVLLCTYDTVYSNPDLFWYRIRPDYSFQFVFYGDNSRSEGADFTQGRFSVKHILTQKAFHLVISPVRTEDSATYYCAFTARSNGGLDYTDELIFGKGTRVTVEP.

A note on this clone: TCRdb's listed protein matches a much larger clone and diverges from this DNA's translation at residue 10, likely through a read error; the protein shown comes from the DNA. CDR3 loop: CALGEELGLKATDKLIF. The CDR3 DNA follows: TGTGCTCTTGGGGAAGAACTGGGGCTTAAGGCCACCGATAAACTCATCTTT. This rearrangement joins TRDV1 to TRDJ1; TRDD3 matches 7 bases. No J gene is reported in TCRdb; it was inferred here by comparing the DNA with germline. The CDR3 contains 17 residues. J gave up 1 base and V 2 bases, and 10 bases lay outside the gene matches. Looked up from germline, CDR1 is TSWWSYY and CDR2 is QGS.

As regards this clone: This DNA's translation differs at residue 4 from TCRdb's protein, which comes from a much larger clone; a read error is likely, and the protein shown is translated from the DNA. J is TRDJ1 and V is TRDV2; 12 bases align to TRDD3. The J gene, left out of TCRdb, was set here by checking the DNA against germline. CDR1 GEAIGNYY and CDR2 EKD come from the germline V gene. Trimming at V came to 5 bases and at J to 7 bases, leaving 10 bases not matched to a gene. The CDR3 has 15 amino acids. CDR3 coding DNA: TGTGCCTGTGCCGCCCTGGGGGATACGGGCGCTAAACTCATCTTT. This codes for CACAALGDTGAKLIF.

This chain uses TRDV1 with TRDJ1; 12 positions agree with TRDD3. Since TCRdb gives no J gene, matching the DNA to germline was used here to assign it. In germline, CDR1 is TSWWSYY, CDR2 QGS. The CDR3 covers 28 residues. Trimming cost V 3 bases and J 0 bases; bases outside gene matches: 38. The CDR3 protein is CALGEIPRHFVLGDTLWSSRRYTDKLIF. Written as DNA, the CDR3 is TGTGCTCTTGGGGAGATTCCTAGACATTTCGTGCTGGGGGATACGCTCTGGAGTTCCCGAAGGTACACCGATAAACTCATCTTT.

This chain uses TRDV1 with TRDJ1, with D perhaps matching TRDD2 (9 bases). No J gene was available from TCRdb, and it was assigned here by a germline match of the DNA. V was pared by 3 bases and J by 0 bases, with 29 bases between. Per the germline V gene, CDR1 is TSWWSYY and CDR2 is QGS. The CDR3 contains 21 residues. The CDR3 region is CALGDPSLPTYWGEYTDKLIF. Written as DNA, the CDR3 is TGTGCTCTTGGGGATCCGAGCCTTCCTACGTACTGGGGGGAGTACACCGATAAACTCATCTTT.

A remark on this clone: This likely traces to a read error, being one base from a far larger clone. This same CDR3 is encoded by further DNA sequences in the sample. This chain joins TRDV1 and TRDJ2, with D perhaps matching TRDD3 (5 bases). The J gene, absent from TCRdb, was called here by matching the DNA to germline. This CDR3 is built from 14 residues. From germline, CDR1 is TSWWSYY and CDR2 QGS. The CDR3 DNA reads TGTGCTCTAGGGGGCTCCGGACCGATAGCGCAACTCTTCTTT. This encodes CALGGSGPIAQLFF.

This clone has a handful of counts. This likely traces to a read error, being one base from a far larger clone. Other nucleotide sequences from this sample produce the same CDR3. This sequence joins TRDV1 and TRDJ1; 12 bases map to TRDD3. This CDR3 comprises 17 residues. CDR1 TSWWSYY and CDR2 QGS come from the germline V gene. CDR3 coding DNA: TGTGCTCTTGGGGAACTTCATACTGGGGGATACACTGATAAACTCATCTTT. This codes for CALGELHTGGYTDKLIF.

In the case of this clone: The TCRdb protein, from a much larger clone, departs from this DNA's translation at residue 12, likely by read error; the protein shown derives from the DNA. The CDR3 DNA is TGTGCCTGTGACACTACCGGGGAGGATTGGGACGCCCGACAGATGTTTTTC. Protein product: CACDTTGEDWDARQMFF. The chain couples TRDV2 to TRDJ3, with a weak D call TRDD3 (5 bases). TCRdb leaves out the J gene; it was filled in here by matching the DNA to germline. Germline V gives CDR1 GEAIGNYY, CDR2 EKD. CDR3 size: 17 residues.

This clone has more than one count but fewer than ten. A far larger clone is just one base off, so this is likely a read error. Other DNA sequences in the sample encode the same CDR3. The V and J genes are TRDV1 and TRDJ1; TRDD3 agrees at 8 bases. In the absence of a J gene in TCRdb, the DNA was matched to germline to assign it here. Per germline, CDR1 TSWWSYY and CDR2 QGS. The CDR3 is made up of 20 amino acids. This CDR3 is CALGSSFRTGGPGLTDKLIF. The CDR3 bases are TGTGCTCTTGGTTCTTCCTTCCGAACTGGGGGTCCCGGACTAACCGACAAACTCATCTTT.

Concerning this clone itself: A far larger clone is a single base away, which makes a read error likely. The V segment is TRDV1, and no J call was made; the table's D call TRDD3 went unverified against the DNA. From germline, CDR1 is TSWWSYY and CDR2 QGS. The CDR3 is made up of 35 amino acids. The CDR3 DNA follows: TGTGCTCTTGGGGAACTGGCCGAATTTCTTAGGAAGTTACTGGGGGACGACCACTACCCTTTCGGACCAGATTTCTTTCGACTTTACACCGATAAACACATCTTT. The encoded protein is CALGELAEFLRKLLGDDHYPFGPDFFRLYTDKHIF.

This clone was seen many times. The chain is built from TRDV1 and TRDJ1, with a tentative D call TRDD3 (6 bases). Assignment of the J gene here rests on matching the DNA to germline, because TCRdb gives none. The CDR3 contains 21 residues. Germline-derived CDR1 and CDR2 are TSWWSYY and QGS. The ends were cut back, 5 bases at V and 1 base at J, with 32 bases in the middle. CDR3 coding DNA: TGTGCTCTTGGGAAGAGCTCCCTACTACGACCTGGGGATTTAGTCACCGATAAACTCATCTTT. It is translated as CALGKSSLLRPGDLVTDKLIF.

Regarding this clone: Translating this DNA gives a protein that differs at residue 5 from the TCRdb one, which belongs to a much larger clone; a read error is likely, and the protein shown is this translation. The chain recombines TRDV1 with TRDJ1; 7 bases align to TRDD2. No J gene is reported in TCRdb; it was inferred here by comparing the DNA with germline. V was pared by 4 bases and J by 0 bases, with 29 bases of the junction left unmatched. Germline V gene data show CDR1 as TSWWSYY and CDR2 as QGS. The CDR3 contains 23 residues. DNA of the CDR3: TGTGCTCTTGGGGGCCGGCCTTCCTTCTACGTACTAGTTTCCTTACTGTACACCGATAAACTCATCTTT. Amino acids: CALGGRPSFYVLVSLLYTDKLIF.

This clone was seen at least ten times. A single base is all that separates this from a far larger clone, so a read error is likely. This chain uses TRDV2 with TRDJ3; TRDD3 matches at 11 bases. Since TCRdb gives no J gene, matching the DNA to germline was used here to assign it. CDR3 length: 19 amino acids. The germline V gene encodes CDR1 GEAIGNYY and CDR2 EKD. The CDR3 here is CACDTVLGDSSWDTRQMFF. CDR3 nucleotides: TGTGCCTGTGACACCGTACTGGGGGATAGCTCCTGGGACACCCGGCAGATGTTTTTC.